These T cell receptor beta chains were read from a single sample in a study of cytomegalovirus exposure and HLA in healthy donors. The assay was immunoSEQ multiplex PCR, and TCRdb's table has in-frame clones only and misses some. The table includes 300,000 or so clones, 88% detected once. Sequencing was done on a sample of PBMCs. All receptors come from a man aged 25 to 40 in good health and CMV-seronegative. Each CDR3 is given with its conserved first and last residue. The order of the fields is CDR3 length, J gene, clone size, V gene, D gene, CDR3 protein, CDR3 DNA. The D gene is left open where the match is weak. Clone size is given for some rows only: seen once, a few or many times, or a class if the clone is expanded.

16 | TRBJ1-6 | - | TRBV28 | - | CASSKPGSSYNSPLHF | TGTGCCAGCAGCAAACCGGGAAGCTCCTATAATTCACCCCTCCACTTT
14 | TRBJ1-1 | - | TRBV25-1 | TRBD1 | CASRPGQENTEAFF | TGTGCCAGCAGACCCGGACAGGAGAACACTGAAGCTTTCTTT
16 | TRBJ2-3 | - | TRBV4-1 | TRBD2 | CASSRGLAGGTDTQYF | TGCGCCAGCAGCCGCGGACTAGCGGGGGGAACAGATACGCAGTATTTT
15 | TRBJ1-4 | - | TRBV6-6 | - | CASSYGGVNNEKLFF | TGTGCCAGCAGTTACGGTGGAGTAAATAATGAAAAACTGTTTTTT
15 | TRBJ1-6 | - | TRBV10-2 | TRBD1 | CASSLTGIESSPLHF | TGCGCCAGCAGCCTGACAGGGATCGAAAGTTCACCCCTCCACTTT
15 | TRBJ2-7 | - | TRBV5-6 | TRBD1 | CASSFTGQGGYEQYF | TGTGCCAGCAGCTTCACGGGACAGGGTGGCTACGAGCAGTACTTC
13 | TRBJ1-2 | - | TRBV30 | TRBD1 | CATPADRGPGYTF | TGTGCGACACCCGCCGACAGGGGGCCTGGCTACACCTTC
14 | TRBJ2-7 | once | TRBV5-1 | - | CASSLLVGAGEQYF | TGCGCCAGCAGCCTCTTAGTGGGGGCAGGCGAGCAGTACTTC
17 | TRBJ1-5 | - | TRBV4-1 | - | CASSQDQGRGRNQPQHF | TGCGCCAGCAGCCAAGATCAGGGCAGGGGCCGCAATCAGCCCCAGCATTTT
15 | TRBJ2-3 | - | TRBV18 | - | CASSPRDLQLDTQYF | TGTGCCAGCTCACCCCGGGACTTACAGTTAGATACGCAGTATTTT
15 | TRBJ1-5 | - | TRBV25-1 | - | CASSDNGRGIGPQHF | TGTGCCAGCAGTGATAACGGGAGGGGTATTGGGCCCCAGCATTTT
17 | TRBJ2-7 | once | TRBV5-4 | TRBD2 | CASSLAVTSGPPYEQYF | TGTGCCAGCAGCTTGGCGGTGACTAGCGGGCCACCCTACGAGCAGTACTTC
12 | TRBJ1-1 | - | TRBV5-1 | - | CASGREGTEAFF | TGCGCCAGCGGGAGGGAGGGAACTGAAGCTTTCTTT
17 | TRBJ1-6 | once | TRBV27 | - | CASSLTQALSYNSPLHF | TGTGCCAGCAGTTTAACGCAGGCCCTCTCCTATAATTCACCCCTCCACTTT
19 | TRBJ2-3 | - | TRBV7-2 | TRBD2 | CASSFPSGGPTNSTDTQYF | TGTGCCAGCAGCTTCCCTAGCGGGGGGCCTACTAATAGCACAGATACGCAGTATTTT